The source of this TCR beta chain is a study of blood T cell repertoires in COVID-19. Study as a whole: From the United States, Italy and Spain came samples of acute and convalescent COVID-19.

Repertoires were generated with immunoSEQ multiplex PCR, while TCRdb's copy carries only in-frame clones and drops some. The sample has approximately 130,000 clones; about 85% are singletons. The sample consisted of peripheral blood. The TCR sequence derives from a man between 60 and 75 years old with acute or convalescent COVID-19.

CDR3 protein: CASSIAPTGSNEQFF. CDR3 bases: TGTGCCAGTAGTATAGCCCCGACAGGGAGTAATGAGCAGTTCTTC. V usage is TRBV19 and J usage is TRBJ2-1, with 7 bases fitting TRBD1. Looked up from germline, CDR1 is LNHDA and CDR2 is SQIVND (reference sequence). The CDR3 consists of 15 residues. V shed 1 base and J 7 bases; nucleotides not matched to a gene: 7.